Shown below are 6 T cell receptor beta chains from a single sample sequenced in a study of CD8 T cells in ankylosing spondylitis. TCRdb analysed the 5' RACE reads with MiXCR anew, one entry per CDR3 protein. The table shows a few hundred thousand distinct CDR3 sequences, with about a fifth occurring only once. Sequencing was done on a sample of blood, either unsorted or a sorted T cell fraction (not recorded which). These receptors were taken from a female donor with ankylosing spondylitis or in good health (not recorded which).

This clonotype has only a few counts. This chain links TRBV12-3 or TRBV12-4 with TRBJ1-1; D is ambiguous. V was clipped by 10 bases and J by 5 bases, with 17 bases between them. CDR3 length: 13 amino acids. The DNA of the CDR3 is TGTGCCACCGATCGACCCTTCGGTACTGAAGCTTTCTTT. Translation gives CATDRPFGTEAFF.

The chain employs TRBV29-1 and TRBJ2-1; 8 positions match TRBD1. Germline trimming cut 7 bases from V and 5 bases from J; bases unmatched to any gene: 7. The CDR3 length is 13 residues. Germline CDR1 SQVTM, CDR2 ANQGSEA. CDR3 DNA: TGCAGCGCAGGGGGCAAGATAGACAATGAGCAGTTCTTC. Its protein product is CSAGGKIDNEQFF.

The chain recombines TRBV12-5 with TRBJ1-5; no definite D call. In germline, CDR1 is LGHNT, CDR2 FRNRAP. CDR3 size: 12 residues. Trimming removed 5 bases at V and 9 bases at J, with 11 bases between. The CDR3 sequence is CASGPDDRPQHF. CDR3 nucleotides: TGTGCTAGTGGTCCGGACGACCGGCCCCAGCATTTT.

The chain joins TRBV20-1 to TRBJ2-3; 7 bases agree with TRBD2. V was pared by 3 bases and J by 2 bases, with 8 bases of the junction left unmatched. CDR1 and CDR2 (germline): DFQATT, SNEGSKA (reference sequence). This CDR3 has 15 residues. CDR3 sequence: CSARMAGDHTDTQYF. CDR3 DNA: TGCAGTGCTAGGATGGCGGGAGATCACACAGATACGCAGTATTTT.

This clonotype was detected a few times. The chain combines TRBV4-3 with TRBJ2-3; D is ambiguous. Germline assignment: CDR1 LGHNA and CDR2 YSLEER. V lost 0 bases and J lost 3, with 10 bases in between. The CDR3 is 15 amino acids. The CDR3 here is CASSQDGVGTDTQYF. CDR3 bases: TGCGCCAGCAGCCAAGATGGTGTTGGGACAGATACGCAGTATTTT.

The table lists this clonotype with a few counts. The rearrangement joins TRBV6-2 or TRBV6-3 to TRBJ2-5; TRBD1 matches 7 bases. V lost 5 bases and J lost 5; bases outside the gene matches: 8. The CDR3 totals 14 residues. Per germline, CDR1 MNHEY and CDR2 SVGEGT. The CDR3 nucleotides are TGTGCCAGCAGTCCTGACAGGGCCGGGGAGACCCAGTACTTC. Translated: CASSPDRAGETQYF.